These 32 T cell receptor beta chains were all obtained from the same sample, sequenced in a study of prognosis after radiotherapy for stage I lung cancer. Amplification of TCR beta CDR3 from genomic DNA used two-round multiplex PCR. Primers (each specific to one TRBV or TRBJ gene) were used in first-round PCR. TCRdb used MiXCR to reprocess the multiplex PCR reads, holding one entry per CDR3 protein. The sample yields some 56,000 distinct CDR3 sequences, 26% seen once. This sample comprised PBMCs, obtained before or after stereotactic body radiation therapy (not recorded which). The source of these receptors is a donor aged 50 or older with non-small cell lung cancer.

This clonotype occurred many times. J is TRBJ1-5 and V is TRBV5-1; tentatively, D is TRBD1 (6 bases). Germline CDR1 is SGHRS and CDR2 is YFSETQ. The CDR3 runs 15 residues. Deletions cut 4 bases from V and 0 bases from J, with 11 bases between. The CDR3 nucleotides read TGCGCCAGCAGCGAACAGGGACTTAGCAATCAGCCCCAGCATTTT. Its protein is CASSEQGLSNQPQHF.

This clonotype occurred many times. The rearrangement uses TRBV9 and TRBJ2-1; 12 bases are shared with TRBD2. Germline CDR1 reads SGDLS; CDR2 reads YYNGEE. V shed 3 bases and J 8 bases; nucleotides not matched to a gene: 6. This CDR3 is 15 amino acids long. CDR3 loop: CASSGTSGDKDEQFF. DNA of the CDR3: TGTGCCAGCAGCGGGACTAGCGGGGACAAGGATGAGCAGTTCTTC.

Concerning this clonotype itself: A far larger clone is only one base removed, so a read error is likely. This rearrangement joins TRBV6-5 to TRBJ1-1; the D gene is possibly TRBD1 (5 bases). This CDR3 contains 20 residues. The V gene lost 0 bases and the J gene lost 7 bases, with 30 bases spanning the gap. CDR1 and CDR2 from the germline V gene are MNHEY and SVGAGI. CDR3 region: CASSYSISGPGPQRSVEAFF. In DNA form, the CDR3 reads TGTGCCAGCAGTTACTCGATTTCGGGGCCCGGGCCTCAGAGGTCTGTTGAAGCTTTCTTT.

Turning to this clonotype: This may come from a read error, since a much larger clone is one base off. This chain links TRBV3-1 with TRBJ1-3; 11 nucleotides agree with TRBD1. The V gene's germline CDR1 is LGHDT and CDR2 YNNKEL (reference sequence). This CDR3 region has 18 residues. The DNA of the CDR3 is TGTGCCAGCAGCCAAGCCGGGACAGGGGGGTTCTCTGGAAACGCCATATATTTT. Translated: CASSQAGTGGFSGNAIYF.

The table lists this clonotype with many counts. In nucleotides, the CDR3 is TGTGCCAGCAGTTTAGTGGGCTGGGATGGAGGCTACACCTTC. It specifies CASSLVGWDGGYTF. This chain connects TRBV12-3 or TRBV12-4 to TRBJ1-2; D is undetermined. Trimming pared 1 base from V and 8 bases from J, leaving 14 bases between. The CDR3 spans 14 residues.

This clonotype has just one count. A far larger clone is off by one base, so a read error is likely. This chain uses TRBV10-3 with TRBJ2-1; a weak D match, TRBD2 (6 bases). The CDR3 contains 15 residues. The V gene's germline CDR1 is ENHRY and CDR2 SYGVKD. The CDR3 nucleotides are TGTGCCAGCAGTTACGGGGGTGTGTCCTACAATGAGCAGTTCTTC. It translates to CASSYGGVSYNEQFF.

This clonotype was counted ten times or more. The CDR3 loop reads CASSAERGYEQFF. The DNA for the CDR3 is TGTGCCAGCAGTGCTGAACGGGGTTATGAGCAGTTCTTC. This chain uses TRBV6-4 with TRBJ2-1; possibly TRBD2 for D (5 bases). The CDR3 is 13 residues long. Germline V CDR1 and CDR2: MRHNA, SNTAGT. V lost 4 bases and J lost 8, with 12 bases in between.

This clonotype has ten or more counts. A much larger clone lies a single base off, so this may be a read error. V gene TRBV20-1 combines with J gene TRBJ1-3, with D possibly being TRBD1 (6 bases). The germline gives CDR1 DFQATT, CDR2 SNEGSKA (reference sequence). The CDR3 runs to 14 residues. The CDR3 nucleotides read TGCAGTGCTAGAGAAGGGGGAACTGGAAGCACCATATATTTT. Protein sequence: CSAREGGTGSTIYF.

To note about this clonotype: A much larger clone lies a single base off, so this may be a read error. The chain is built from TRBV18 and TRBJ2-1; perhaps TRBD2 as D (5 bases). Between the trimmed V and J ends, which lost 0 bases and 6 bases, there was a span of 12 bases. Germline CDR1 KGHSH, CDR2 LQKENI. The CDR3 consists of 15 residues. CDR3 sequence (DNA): TGTGCCAGCTCACCACCTTCTAGCCCTTGCAATGAGCAGTTCTTC. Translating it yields CASSPPSSPCNEQFF.

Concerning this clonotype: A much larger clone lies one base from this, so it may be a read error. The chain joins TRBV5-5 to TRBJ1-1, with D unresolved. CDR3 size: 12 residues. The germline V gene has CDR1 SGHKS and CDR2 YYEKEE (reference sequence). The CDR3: CDSSNPNTEAFF. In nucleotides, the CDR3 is TGTGACAGCAGCAACCCGAACACTGAAGCTTTCTTT.

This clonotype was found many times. DNA for the CDR3: TGTGCCAGCAGCCAACAAGACGAAAAACTGTTTTTT. This translates into CASSQQDEKLFF. The chain is built from TRBV6-1 and TRBJ1-4; D unclear. This CDR3 region has 12 residues. Trimming shortened V by 6 bases and J by 8 bases, and 10 bases separated the two germline ends. Per germline, CDR1 MNHNS and CDR2 SASEGT.

This CDR3 is CASSFSLAGANMGGTQYF. In nucleotides, the CDR3 is TGTGCCAGCAGTTTCAGCCTAGCGGGAGCCAACATGGGGGGGACCCAGTACTTC. The chain carries TRBV12-3 or TRBV12-4 and TRBJ2-5, with 10 bases identical to TRBD2. This CDR3 has 18 amino acids. The trim removed 3 bases at V and 7 bases at J, leaving 17 bases unmatched.

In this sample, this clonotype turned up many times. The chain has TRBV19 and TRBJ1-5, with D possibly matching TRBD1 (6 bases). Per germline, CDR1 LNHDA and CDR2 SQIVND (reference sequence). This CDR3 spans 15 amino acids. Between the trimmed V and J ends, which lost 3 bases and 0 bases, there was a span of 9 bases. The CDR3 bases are TGTGCCAGTAGTATTGGGGGCACTAGCAATCAGCCCCAGCATTTT. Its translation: CASSIGGTSNQPQHF.

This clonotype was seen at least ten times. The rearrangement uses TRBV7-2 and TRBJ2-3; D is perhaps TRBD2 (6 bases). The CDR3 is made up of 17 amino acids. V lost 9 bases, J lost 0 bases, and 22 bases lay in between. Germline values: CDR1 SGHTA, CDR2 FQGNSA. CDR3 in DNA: TGTGCCAGTCGGCCAAGAAGTGGGGGGACTAGCACAGATACGCAGTATTTT. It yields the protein CASRPRSGGTSTDTQYF.

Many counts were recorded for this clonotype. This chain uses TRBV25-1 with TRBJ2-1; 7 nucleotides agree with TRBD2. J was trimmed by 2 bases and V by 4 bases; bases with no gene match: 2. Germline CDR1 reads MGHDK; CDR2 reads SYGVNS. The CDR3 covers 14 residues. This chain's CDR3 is CASSGAGAYNEQFF. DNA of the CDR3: TGTGCCAGCAGTGGGGCGGGGGCCTACAATGAGCAGTTCTTC.

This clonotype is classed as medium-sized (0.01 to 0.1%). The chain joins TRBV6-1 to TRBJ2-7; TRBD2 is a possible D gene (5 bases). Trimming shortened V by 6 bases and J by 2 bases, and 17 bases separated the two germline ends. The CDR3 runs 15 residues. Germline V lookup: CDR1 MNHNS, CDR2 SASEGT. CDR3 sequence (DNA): TGTGCCAGCAGCCGGACCCCTGGAGGAACCTACGAGCAGTACTTC. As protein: CASSRTPGGTYEQYF.

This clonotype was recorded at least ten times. The CDR3 region has the DNA TGTGCCAGCAGTAAGACTAGCGGGGGTACCTACGAGCAGTACTTC. It yields the protein CASSKTSGGTYEQYF. The rearrangement uses TRBV6-1 and TRBJ2-7; 12 bases map to TRBD2. Trimming took 5 bases from V and 2 from J; bases not matched to a gene: 4. The length of the CDR3 is 15 residues. CDR1 is MNHNS, CDR2 SASEGT, per germline.

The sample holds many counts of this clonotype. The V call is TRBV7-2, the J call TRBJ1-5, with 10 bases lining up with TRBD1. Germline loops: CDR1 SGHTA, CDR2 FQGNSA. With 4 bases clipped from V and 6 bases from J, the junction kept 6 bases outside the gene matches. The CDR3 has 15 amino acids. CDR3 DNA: TGTGCCAGCAGCTCCAGGACAGGGGGGTCTCAGCCCCAGCATTTT. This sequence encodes CASSSRTGGSQPQHF.

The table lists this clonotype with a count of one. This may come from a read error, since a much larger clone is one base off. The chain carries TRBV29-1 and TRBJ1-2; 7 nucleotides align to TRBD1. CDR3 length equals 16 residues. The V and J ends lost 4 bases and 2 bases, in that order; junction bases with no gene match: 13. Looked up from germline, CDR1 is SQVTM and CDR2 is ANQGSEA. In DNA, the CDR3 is TGCAGCGTTGTACAATCACCGGACAGGCGAAACTATGGCTACACCTTC. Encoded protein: CSVVQSPDRRNYGYTF.

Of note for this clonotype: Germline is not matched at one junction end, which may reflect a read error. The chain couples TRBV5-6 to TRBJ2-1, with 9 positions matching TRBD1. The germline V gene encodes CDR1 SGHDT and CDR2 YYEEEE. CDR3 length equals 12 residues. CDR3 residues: CTSSTTGGGQFF. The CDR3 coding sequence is TGTACCAGCAGCACCACAGGGGGCGGGCAGTTCTTC.

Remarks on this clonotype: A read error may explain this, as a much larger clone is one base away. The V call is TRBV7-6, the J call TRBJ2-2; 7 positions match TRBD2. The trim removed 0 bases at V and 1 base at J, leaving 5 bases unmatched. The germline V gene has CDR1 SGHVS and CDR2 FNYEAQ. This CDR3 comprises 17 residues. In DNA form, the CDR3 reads TGTGCCAGCAGCTTAGCCGTTTTAGCGGGGAACACCGGGGAGCTGTTTTTT. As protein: CASSLAVLAGNTGELFF.

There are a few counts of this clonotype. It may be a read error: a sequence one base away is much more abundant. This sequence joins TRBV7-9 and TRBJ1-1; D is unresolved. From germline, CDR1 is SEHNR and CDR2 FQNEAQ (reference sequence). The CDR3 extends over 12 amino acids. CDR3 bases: TGTGCCAGCAGCTTATTCAACACTGAAGCTCTCTTT. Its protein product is CASSLFNTEALF.

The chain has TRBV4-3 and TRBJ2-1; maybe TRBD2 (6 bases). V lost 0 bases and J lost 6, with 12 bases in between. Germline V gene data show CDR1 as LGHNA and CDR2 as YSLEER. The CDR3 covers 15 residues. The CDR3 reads CASSQDFAGFNEQFF. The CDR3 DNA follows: TGCGCCAGCAGCCAAGATTTCGCGGGATTCAATGAGCAGTTCTTC.

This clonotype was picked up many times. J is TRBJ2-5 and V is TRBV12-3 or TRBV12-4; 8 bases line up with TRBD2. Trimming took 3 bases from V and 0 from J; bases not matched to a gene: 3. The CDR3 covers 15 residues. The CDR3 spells CASSFGRADQETQYF. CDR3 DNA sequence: TGTGCCAGCAGTTTCGGGAGGGCGGACCAAGAGACCCAGTACTTC.

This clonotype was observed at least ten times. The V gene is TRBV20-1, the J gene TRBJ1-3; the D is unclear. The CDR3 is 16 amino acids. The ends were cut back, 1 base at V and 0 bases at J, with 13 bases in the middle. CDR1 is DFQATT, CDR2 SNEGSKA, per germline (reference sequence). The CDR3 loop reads CSARVLGRDSGNTIYF. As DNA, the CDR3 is TGCAGTGCTAGAGTTTTAGGCAGAGACTCTGGAAACACCATATATTTT.

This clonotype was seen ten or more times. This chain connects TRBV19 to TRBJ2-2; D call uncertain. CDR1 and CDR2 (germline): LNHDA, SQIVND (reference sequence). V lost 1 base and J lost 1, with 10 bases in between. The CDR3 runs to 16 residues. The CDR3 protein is CASSIAHAWNTGELFF. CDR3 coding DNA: TGTGCCAGTAGTATAGCCCACGCCTGGAACACCGGGGAGCTGTTTTTT.

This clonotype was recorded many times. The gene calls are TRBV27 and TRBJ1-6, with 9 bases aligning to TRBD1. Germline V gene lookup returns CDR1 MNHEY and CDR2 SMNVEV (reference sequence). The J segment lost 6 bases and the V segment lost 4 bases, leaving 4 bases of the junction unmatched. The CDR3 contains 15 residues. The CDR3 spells CASSSGQGGNSPLHF. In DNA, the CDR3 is TGTGCCAGCAGTTCGGGACAGGGAGGTAATTCACCCCTCCACTTT.

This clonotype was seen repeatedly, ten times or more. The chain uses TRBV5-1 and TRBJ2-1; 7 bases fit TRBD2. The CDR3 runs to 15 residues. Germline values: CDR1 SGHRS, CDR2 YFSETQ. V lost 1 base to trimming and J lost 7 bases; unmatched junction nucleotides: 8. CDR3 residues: CASSLRGESWNEQFF. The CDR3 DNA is TGCGCCAGCAGCTTGCGGGGGGAGTCTTGGAATGAGCAGTTCTTC.

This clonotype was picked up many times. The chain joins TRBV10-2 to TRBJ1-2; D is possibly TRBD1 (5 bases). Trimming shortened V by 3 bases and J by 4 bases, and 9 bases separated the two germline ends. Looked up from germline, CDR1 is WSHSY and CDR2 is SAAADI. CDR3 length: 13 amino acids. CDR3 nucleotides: TGCGCCAGCAGTGATAGACAGATCTATGGCTACACCTTC. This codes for CASSDRQIYGYTF.

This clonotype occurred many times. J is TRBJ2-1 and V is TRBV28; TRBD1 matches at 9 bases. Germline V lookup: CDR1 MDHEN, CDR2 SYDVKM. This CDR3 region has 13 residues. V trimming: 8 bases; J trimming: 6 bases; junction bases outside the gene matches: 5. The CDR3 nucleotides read TGTGCCAGCTGGGGGACAGGGTTCAATGAGCAGTTCTTC. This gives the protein CASWGTGFNEQFF.

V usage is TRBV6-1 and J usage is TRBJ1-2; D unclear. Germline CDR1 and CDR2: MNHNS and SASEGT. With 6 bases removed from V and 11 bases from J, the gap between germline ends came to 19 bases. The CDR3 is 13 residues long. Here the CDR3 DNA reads TGTGCCAGCAGCCACGGATTGGAGCGGGGATACACCTTC. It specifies CASSHGLERGYTF.

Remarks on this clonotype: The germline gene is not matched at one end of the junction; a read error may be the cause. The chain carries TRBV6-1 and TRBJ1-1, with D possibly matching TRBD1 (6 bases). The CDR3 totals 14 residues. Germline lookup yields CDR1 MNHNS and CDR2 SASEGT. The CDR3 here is CASKLYRVNTEAFF. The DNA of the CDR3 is TGTGCCAGCAAATTGTACAGGGTGAACACTGAGGCTTTCTTT.